The clone carrying this T cell receptor beta chain was counted between two and nine times. Its antigen is currently unknown. This specimen comes from a study of beta chain features in type 1 diabetes. Findings of the study overall: For patients, the naive, central memory and Treg TCRB repertoires appeared more alike than for healthy donors. Among patients with Type 1 diabetes, TCRB CDR3s were moderately but significantly shorter in every one of the four CD4+ subsets.

The ends lost 2 bases at V and 5 bases at J; junction bases unmatched: 6. The CDR3 has 16 residues. Per the germline V gene, CDR1 is SEHNR and CDR2 is FQNEAQ (reference sequence). Expressed TCRB transcripts were sequenced because the isolated RNA had all been reverse transcribed beforehand. The assay was immunoSEQ multiplex PCR, and TCRdb's table has in-frame clones only and misses some. This sample carries 400,000 or so clones, roughly a tenth of them seen once, and the ten largest clones take about 0.64%. By way of CD45RO/CCR7/CD25/CD127/CD95/CD27, the CD4+ regulatory, stem cell-like memory, central memory and naive cells were sorted.

This chain uses TRBV7-9 with TRBJ2-5, with TRBD2 matching 12 bases. The sequenced sample was central memory CD4+ T cells from blood. The receptor comes from a man between 25 and 39 years old with type 1 diabetes. This CDR3 reads CASSLSLAGGRETQYF. The DNA for the CDR3 is TGTGCCAGCAGCTTATCCCTAGCGGGAGGGAGGGAGACCCAGTACTTC.